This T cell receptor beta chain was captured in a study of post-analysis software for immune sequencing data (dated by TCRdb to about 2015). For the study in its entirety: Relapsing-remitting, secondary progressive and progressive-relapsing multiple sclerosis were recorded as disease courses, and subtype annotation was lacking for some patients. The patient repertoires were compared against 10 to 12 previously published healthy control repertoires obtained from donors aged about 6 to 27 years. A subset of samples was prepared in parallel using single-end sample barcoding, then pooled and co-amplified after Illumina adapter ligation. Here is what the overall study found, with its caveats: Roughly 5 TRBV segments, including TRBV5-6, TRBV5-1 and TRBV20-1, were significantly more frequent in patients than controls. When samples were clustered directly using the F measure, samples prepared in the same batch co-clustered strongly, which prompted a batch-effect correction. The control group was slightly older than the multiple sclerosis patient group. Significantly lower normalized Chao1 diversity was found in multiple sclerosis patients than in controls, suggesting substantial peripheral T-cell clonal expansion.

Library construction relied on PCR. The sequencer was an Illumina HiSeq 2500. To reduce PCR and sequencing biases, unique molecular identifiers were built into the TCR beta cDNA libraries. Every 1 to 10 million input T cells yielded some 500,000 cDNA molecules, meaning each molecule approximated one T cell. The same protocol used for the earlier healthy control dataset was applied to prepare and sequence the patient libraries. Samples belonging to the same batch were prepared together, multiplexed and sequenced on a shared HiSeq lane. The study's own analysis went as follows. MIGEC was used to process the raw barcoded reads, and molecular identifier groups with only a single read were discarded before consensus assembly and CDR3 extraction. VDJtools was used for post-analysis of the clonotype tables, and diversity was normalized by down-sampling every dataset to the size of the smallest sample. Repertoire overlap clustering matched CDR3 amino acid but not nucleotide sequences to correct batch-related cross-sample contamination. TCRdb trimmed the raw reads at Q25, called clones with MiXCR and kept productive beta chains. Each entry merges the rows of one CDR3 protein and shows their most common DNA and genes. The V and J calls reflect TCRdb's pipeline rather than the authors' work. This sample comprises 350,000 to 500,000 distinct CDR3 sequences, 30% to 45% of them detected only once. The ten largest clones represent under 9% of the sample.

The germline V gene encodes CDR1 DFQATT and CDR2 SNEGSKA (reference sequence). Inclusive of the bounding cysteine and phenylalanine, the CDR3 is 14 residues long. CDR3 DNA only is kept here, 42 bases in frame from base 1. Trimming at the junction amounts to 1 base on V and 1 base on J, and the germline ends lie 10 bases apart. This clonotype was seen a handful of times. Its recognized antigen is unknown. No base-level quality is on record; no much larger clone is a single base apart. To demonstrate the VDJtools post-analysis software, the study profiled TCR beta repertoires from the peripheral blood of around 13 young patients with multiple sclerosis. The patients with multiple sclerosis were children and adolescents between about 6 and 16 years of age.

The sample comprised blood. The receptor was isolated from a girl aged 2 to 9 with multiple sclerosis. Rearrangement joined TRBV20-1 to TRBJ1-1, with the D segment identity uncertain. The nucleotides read TGCAGTGCTAGAGTAACAAGAAAGAACACTGAAGCTTTCTTT. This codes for CSARVTRKNTEAFF.